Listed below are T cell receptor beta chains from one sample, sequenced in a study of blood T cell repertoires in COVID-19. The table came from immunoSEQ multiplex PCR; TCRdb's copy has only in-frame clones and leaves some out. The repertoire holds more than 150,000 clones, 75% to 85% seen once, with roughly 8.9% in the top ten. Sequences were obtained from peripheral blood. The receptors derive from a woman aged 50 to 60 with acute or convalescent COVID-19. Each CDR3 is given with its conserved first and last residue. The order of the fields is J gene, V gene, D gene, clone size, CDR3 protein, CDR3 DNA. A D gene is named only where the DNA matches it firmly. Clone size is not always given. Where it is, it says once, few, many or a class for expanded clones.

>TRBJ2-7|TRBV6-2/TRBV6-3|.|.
CASSSTIQRVEQYF
TGTGCCAGCAGTTCTACCATACAACGGGTCGAGCAGTACTTC
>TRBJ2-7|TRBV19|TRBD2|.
CASRAGPSYEQYF
TGTGCCAGTAGAGCGGGGCCCTCCTACGAGCAGTACTTC
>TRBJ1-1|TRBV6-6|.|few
CASSYGAGRTEAFF
TGTGCCAGCAGTTACGGGGCAGGGCGGACTGAAGCTTTCTTT
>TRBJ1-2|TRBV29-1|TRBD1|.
CSANYGTAYGYTF
TGCAGCGCAAACTACGGGACAGCGTATGGCTACACCTTC
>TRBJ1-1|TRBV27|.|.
CASSPGIRMNTEAFF
TGTGCCAGCAGTCCGGGGATCCGGATGAACACTGAAGCTTTCTTT
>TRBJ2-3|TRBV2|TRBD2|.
CASSISSGRADTQYF
TGTGCCAGCAGTATCTCTAGCGGGAGGGCAGATACGCAGTATTTT
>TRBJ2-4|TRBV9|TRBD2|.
CASSVEAGGARDKNIQYF
TGTGCCAGCAGCGTAGAGGCCGGGGGGGCGCGGGACAAAAACATTCAGTACTTC
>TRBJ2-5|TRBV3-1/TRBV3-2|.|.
CASSHDTRVETQYF
TGTGCCAGCAGCCATGATACCAGGGTGGAGACCCAGTACTTC
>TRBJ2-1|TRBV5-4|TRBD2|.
CASSLAPGGRNEQFF
TGTGCCAGCAGCTTGGCACCGGGGGGGCGCAATGAGCAGTTCTTC
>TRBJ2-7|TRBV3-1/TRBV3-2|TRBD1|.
CASSPPRTGAQQYF
TGTGCCAGCAGCCCCCCCCGGACAGGGGCCCAGCAGTACTTC
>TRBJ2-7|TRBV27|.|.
CASSAGQFLNEQYF
TGTGCCAGCAGTGCCGGACAGTTCTTAAACGAGCAGTACTTC
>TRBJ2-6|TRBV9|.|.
CASSPRPGSGANVLTF
TGTGCCAGCAGCCCCCGTCCGGGGTCTGGGGCCAACGTCCTGACTTTC
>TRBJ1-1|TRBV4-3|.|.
CASSQDRNTEAFF
TGCGCCAGCAGCCAAGACAGGAACACTGAAGCTTTCTTT
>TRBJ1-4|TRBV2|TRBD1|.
CASRGDSNEKLFF
TGTGCCAGCAGAGGGGACAGTAATGAAAAACTGTTTTTT
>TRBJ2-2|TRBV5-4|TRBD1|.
CASSPEPDRAGELFF
TGTGCCAGCAGCCCGGAACCGGACAGGGCCGGGGAGCTGTTTTTT
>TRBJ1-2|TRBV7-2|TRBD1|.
CASSPGQENYGYTF
TGTGCCAGCAGCCCGGGACAGGAAAACTATGGCTACACCTTC
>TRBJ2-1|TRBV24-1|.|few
CATSDPYLDEQFF
TGTGCCACCAGTGATCCCTACCTCGATGAGCAGTTCTTC
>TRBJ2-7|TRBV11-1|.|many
CASSLAGVDEQYF
TGTGCCAGCAGCTTAGCCGGTGTTGACGAGCAGTACTTC
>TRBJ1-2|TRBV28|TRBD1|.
CASSSGQGNFGYGYTF
TGTGCCAGCTCATCGGGACAGGGTAACTTTGGGTATGGCTACACCTTC
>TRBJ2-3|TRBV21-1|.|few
CASSEDRQYFTDTQYF
TGTGCCAGCAGCGAAGACAGGCAGTACTTCACAGATACGCAGTATTTT
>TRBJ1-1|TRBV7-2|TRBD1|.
CASSIPGGRTEAFF
TGTGCCAGCAGCATACCAGGGGGTCGGACTGAAGCTTTCTTT
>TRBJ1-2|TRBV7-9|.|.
CASSTGDGPTLNYGYTF
TGTGCCAGCAGTACGGGGGACGGACCCACCCTTAACTATGGCTACACCTTC
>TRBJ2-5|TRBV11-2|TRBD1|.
CASSPGQGMTQYF
TGTGCCAGCAGCCCGGGACAGGGAATGACCCAGTACTTC
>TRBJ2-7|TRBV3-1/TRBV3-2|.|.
CASSFSGYEQYF
TGTGCCAGCAGTTTTAGCGGATACGAGCAGTACTTC
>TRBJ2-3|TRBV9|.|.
CASSVEGTHLSDTQYF
TGTGCCAGCAGCGTAGAGGGGACTCACCTGTCAGATACGCAGTATTTT
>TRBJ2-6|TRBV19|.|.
CAISPGGSSGANVLTF
TGTGCCATCTCGCCAGGGGGGTCTTCTGGGGCCAACGTCCTGACTTTC
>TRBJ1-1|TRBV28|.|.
CASSDRLEAFF
TGTGCCAGCAGCGACAGGTTGGAAGCTTTCTTT
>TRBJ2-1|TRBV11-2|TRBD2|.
CASSPLAGGVYNEQFF
TGTGCCAGCAGCCCTCTAGCGGGAGGCGTCTACAATGAGCAGTTCTTC
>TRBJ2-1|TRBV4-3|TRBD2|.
CASSQEVAGSYNEQFF
TGCGCCAGCAGCCAGGAGGTAGCGGGGAGCTACAATGAGCAGTTCTTC
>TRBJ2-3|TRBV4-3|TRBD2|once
CASSQVGLAGGDGFTDTQYF
TGCGCCAGCAGCCAAGTAGGGCTAGCGGGCGGAGATGGGTTCACAGATACGCAGTATTTT
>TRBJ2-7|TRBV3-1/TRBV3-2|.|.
CASSQGQGLYEQYF
TGTGCCAGCAGCCAAGGCCAGGGCCTCTACGAGCAGTACTTC
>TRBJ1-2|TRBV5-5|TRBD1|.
CASSLRQGANYGYTF
TGTGCCAGCAGCTTGAGACAGGGAGCTAACTATGGCTACACCTTC
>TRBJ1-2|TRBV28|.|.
CASSSGWGGYTF
TGTGCCAGCAGTTCAGGGTGGGGCGGCTACACCTTC
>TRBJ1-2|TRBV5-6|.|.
CASSFRDTQNGYTF
TGTGCCAGCAGCTTCCGGGACACCCAGAATGGCTACACCTTC
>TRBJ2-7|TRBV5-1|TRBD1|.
CASSQTGGFYEQYF
TGCGCCAGCAGCCAGACAGGGGGCTTCTACGAGCAGTACTTC
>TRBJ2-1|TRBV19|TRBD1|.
CASGRPSGTGYYEQFF
TGTGCCAGTGGACGGCCCTCCGGGACAGGGTATTATGAGCAGTTCTTC
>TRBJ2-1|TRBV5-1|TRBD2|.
CASSLSLKQALAGRLEFF
TGCGCCAGCAGCTTGTCCCTAAAACAAGCTCTAGCGGGCCGCCTGGAGTTCTTC
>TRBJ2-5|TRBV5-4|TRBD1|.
CASSLGPDRAQETQYF
TGTGCCAGCAGCTTAGGACCGGACAGGGCCCAAGAGACCCAGTACTTC
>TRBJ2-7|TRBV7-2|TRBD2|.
CASSLGPGLEVYEQYF
TGTGCCAGCAGCTTAGGACCGGGACTAGAGGTCTACGAGCAGTACTTC
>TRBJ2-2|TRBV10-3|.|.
CAFRATGELFF
TGTGCCTTCAGGGCTACCGGGGAGCTGTTTTTT
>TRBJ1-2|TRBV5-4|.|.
CASSFVTAQAFYGYTF
TGTGCCAGCAGCTTTGTGACCGCACAGGCTTTCTATGGCTACACCTTC